Following are 30 T cell receptor beta chains from one sample sequenced in a study of CD8 T cells in Susac syndrome. An input of roughly 0.5 to 1 ug of RNA was subjected to reverse transcription using random hexamers. Via MiXCR, TCRdb re-called the immunoSEQ multiplex PCR reads, giving one row per CDR3 protein. The repertoire holds around 150,000 distinct CDR3 sequences, with around 95% as singletons. Sequenced material: CD4+ T cells from PBMCs. These receptors were collected from a human donor with multiple sclerosis.

The V call is TRBV5-1, the J call TRBJ2-3; D is perhaps TRBD2 (6 bases). V shed 0 bases and J shed 4 bases, with 15 bases lying between them. This CDR3 contains 16 residues. Germline CDR1 reads SGHRS; CDR2 reads YFSETQ. The CDR3 is CASSLAGGSGADTQYF. The CDR3 DNA sequence: TGCGCCAGCAGCTTGGCCGGGGGTAGCGGCGCAGATACGCAGTATTTT.

The chain couples TRBV15 to TRBJ1-6; TRBD1 might be the D (6 bases). With 0 bases removed from V and 7 bases from J, the gap between germline ends came to 10 bases. The CDR3 sequence is 15 residues long. Per germline, CDR1 LNHNV and CDR2 YYDKDF (reference sequence). CDR3 in DNA: TGTGCCACCAGCAGAGATCCGGGGGCCAATTCACCCCTCCACTTT. It codes for CATSRDPGANSPLHF.

The V and J genes are TRBV7-3 and TRBJ2-1; tentative D call: TRBD2 (6 bases). CDR1 is SGHTA, CDR2 FQGTGA, per germline. CDR3 length: 16 residues. Trimming cost V 5 bases and J 3 bases, with 17 bases left between them. CDR3 residues: CASSANTGAVYNEQFF. The CDR3 DNA sequence: TGTGCCAGCAGCGCTAACACGGGAGCCGTCTACAATGAGCAGTTCTTC.

The gene calls are TRBV29-1 and TRBJ1-2; D gene uncertain. V shed 4 bases and J shed 2 bases, with 8 bases lying between them. The CDR3 sequence is 12 residues long. Germline values: CDR1 SQVTM, CDR2 ANQGSEA. The CDR3 nucleotides are TGCAGCGTTGGACGGGGAAACTATGGCTACACCTTC. It yields the protein CSVGRGNYGYTF.

This chain joins TRBV4-1 and TRBJ2-1; D is unclear. Germline values: CDR1 MGHRA, CDR2 YSYEKL. CDR3 length: 13 amino acids. The V end lost 3 bases, the J end lost 6 bases, and 9 bases lay between the germline ends. The CDR3 here is CASSHVGPNEQFF. Written as DNA, the CDR3 is TGCGCCAGCAGCCACGTGGGCCCCAATGAGCAGTTCTTC.

The genes are TRBV6-6 and TRBJ2-7; weak D call: TRBD1 (5 bases). The germline CDR1 and CDR2 sequences are MNHNY and SVGAGI (reference sequence). The V end lost 6 bases, the J end lost 3 bases, and 15 bases lay between the germline ends. The CDR3 length is 14 residues. CDR3 region: CASRDSGKGYEQYF. In nucleotides, the CDR3 is TGTGCCAGCAGAGATTCAGGGAAGGGCTACGAGCAGTACTTC.

Details on this clonotype: Sequence at one end of the junction differs from germline and may be a read error. The V call is TRBV28, the J call TRBJ1-5; 8 bases map to TRBD1. Germline lookup yields CDR1 MDHEN and CDR2 SYDVKM. This CDR3 contains 14 residues. CDR3 in amino acids: CVSKGGQGGQPQHF. The CDR3 bases are TGTGTCAGCAAAGGAGGACAGGGAGGTCAGCCCCAGCATTTT.

This clonotype was detected once. V and J are TRBV9 and TRBJ1-1, with D possibly TRBD1 on 5 matching bases. The V end was cut by 2 bases, the J end by 3 bases, with 20 bases between. Per the germline V gene, CDR1 is SGDLS and CDR2 is YYNGEE. The CDR3 has 17 amino acids. The CDR3 sequence is CASSVSKLGRVDTEAFF. The DNA of the CDR3 is TGTGCCAGCAGCGTTTCGAAGCTGGGCAGGGTGGACACTGAAGCTTTCTTT.

V is TRBV2 and J is TRBJ2-3, with a weak D call TRBD2 (5 bases). Trimming took off 7 bases at V and 2 bases at J, with 10 bases between the two ends. The CDR3 length is 13 residues. Germline CDR1 reads SNHLY; CDR2 reads FYNNEI. The CDR3 DNA reads as TGTGCCAGCAAAGAAGCGGTCACAGATACGCAGTATTTT. This translates into CASKEAVTDTQYF. The full variable domain, completed using reference TRBV2 and TRBJ2-3, is EPEVTQTPSHQVTQMGQEVILRCVPISNHLYFYWYRQILGQKVEFLVSFYNNEISEKSEIFDDQFSVERPDGSNFTLKIRSTKLEDSAMYFCASKEAVTDTQYFGPGTRLTVL.

The chain links TRBV24-1 to TRBJ2-2; TRBD1 matches at 7 bases. Germline V gives CDR1 KGHDR, CDR2 SFDVKD. V gave up 2 bases and J gave up 1 base; unmatched junction bases: 3. This CDR3 comprises 16 residues. Here the CDR3 reads CATSDWGTVNTGELFF. The CDR3 DNA reads TGTGCCACCAGTGATTGGGGGACAGTGAACACCGGGGAGCTGTTTTTT.

V is TRBV20-1 and J is TRBJ2-5, with 8 positions matching TRBD2. This CDR3 is built from 14 residues. Germline lookup yields CDR1 DFQATT and CDR2 SNEGSKA (reference sequence). The junction had 12 bases not matched to a gene; V was cut back by 7 bases and J by 5 bases. CDR3 protein: CSDRNSGKGETQYF. CDR3 bases: TGCAGTGACCGTAATAGCGGGAAAGGGGAGACCCAGTACTTC.

The rearrangement links TRBV27 to TRBJ2-7; TRBD2 agrees at 11 bases. In germline, CDR1 is MNHEY, CDR2 SMNVEV (reference sequence). CDR3 length: 15 residues. Trimming removed 5 bases from V and 3 bases from J; junction bases left unmatched: 6. DNA for the CDR3: TGTGCCAGCAGTCCCCGACTAGCGGGAAGCTACGAGCAGTACTTC. As protein: CASSPRLAGSYEQYF.

This sequence joins TRBV20-1 and TRBJ1-4; D uncertain. The germline V gene encodes CDR1 DFQATT and CDR2 SNEGSKA (reference sequence). Between the trimmed V and J ends, which lost 5 bases and 7 bases, there was a span of 20 bases. CDR3 size: 15 residues. The CDR3 sequence: CSAPRNLGLFEKLFF. The CDR3 coding sequence is TGCAGTGCTCCCAGGAACCTTGGTCTATTTGAAAAACTGTTTTTT.

The sample holds one count of this clonotype. This chain connects TRBV20-1 to TRBJ2-1; D is unclear. Trimming pared 1 base from V and 0 bases from J, leaving 7 bases between. The CDR3 length is 14 residues. Germline V lookup: CDR1 DFQATT, CDR2 SNEGSKA (reference sequence). The CDR3 reads CSARGAVSYNEQFF. The CDR3 nucleotides read TGCAGTGCTAGAGGAGCCGTCTCCTACAATGAGCAGTTCTTC.

In this sample, this clonotype turned up a few times. The genes are TRBV20-1 and TRBJ2-7; D gene unclear. Germline assignment: CDR1 DFQATT and CDR2 SNEGSKA (reference sequence). The CDR3 length is 14 residues. Trimming cost V 4 bases and J 0 bases, with 13 bases left between them. The CDR3 DNA is TGCAGTGCTACGCCTGGCAGACTCTCCTACGAGCAGTACTTC. Amino acids: CSATPGRLSYEQYF.

V usage is TRBV19 and J usage is TRBJ2-7; TRBD2 matches 9 bases. Germline V lookup: CDR1 LNHDA, CDR2 SQIVND (reference sequence). This CDR3 spans 15 amino acids. With V trimmed by 10 bases and J by 2 bases, 12 bases remained unmatched. The CDR3 DNA is TGTGCCACCGGCGAAGCGGGAGGCGGGGCCTACGAGCAGTACTTC. This sequence encodes CATGEAGGGAYEQYF.

V usage is TRBV4-1 and J usage is TRBJ2-1; 7 nucleotides line up with TRBD1. The CDR3 length is 16 residues. Unmatched junction bases numbered 9, after V lost 1 base and J lost 6 bases. Germline V lookup: CDR1 MGHRA, CDR2 YSYEKL. CDR3 nucleotide sequence: TGCGCCAGCAGCCAAGGAGACAGGGTCAATGGCAATGAGCAGTTCTTC. This codes for CASSQGDRVNGNEQFF.

This clonotype appeared a single time. The chain employs TRBV10-3 and TRBJ2-7; D could derive from TRBD1 or TRBD2 (5 bases each). The CDR3 is 11 amino acids. Trimming cost V 2 bases and J 8 bases, with 7 bases left between them. Germline V gene data show CDR1 as ENHRY and CDR2 as SYGVKD. The CDR3 here is CAISERDQQYF. The CDR3 DNA sequence: TGTGCCATCAGTGAGCGGGACCAGCAGTACTTC.

This sequence joins TRBV5-1 and TRBJ2-2; maybe TRBD1 (5 bases). This CDR3 contains 16 residues. Looked up from germline, CDR1 is SGHRS and CDR2 is YFSETQ. V dropped 4 bases and J dropped 6 bases, with 19 bases sitting between them. The CDR3 DNA sequence: TGCGCCAGCAGCATACCGGCTCCAGGGTCATCCGGGGAGCTGTTTTTT. Translated, it gives CASSIPAPGSSGELFF.

The chain recombines TRBV7-6 with TRBJ2-7; possible D gene TRBD2, 5 bases. This CDR3 region has 16 residues. The germline CDR1 and CDR2 sequences are SGHVS and FNYEAQ. V was cut by 1 base and J by 3 bases, with 16 bases left in between. This CDR3 reads CASSLGGPAGDYEQYF. CDR3 nucleotides: TGTGCCAGCAGCTTAGGTGGCCCCGCCGGGGACTACGAGCAGTACTTC.

The rearrangement links TRBV20-1 to TRBJ2-7, with a tentative D call TRBD1 (5 bases). With 1 base removed from V and 2 bases from J, the gap between germline ends came to 9 bases. This CDR3 spans 13 amino acids. Germline CDR1 and CDR2: DFQATT and SNEGSKA (reference sequence). The CDR3 region has the DNA TGCAGTGCTAGAGTCAGGGTTGCCTACGAGCAGTACTTC. Protein product: CSARVRVAYEQYF.

J is TRBJ2-2 and V is TRBV29-1; 9 bases are shared with TRBD1. Germline CDR1 reads SQVTM; CDR2 reads ANQGSEA. The V segment lost 7 bases and the J segment 6 bases; nucleotides outside the gene matches: 12. The CDR3 sequence is 15 residues long. The CDR3 nucleotides are TGCAGCGCGCGAACGGGACAGGGACGTGCCGGGGAGCTGTTTTTT. Amino acids: CSARTGQGRAGELFF.

The chain combines TRBV15 with TRBJ2-3; no clear D. Germline CDR1 reads LNHNV; CDR2 reads YYDKDF (reference sequence). With 6 bases removed from V and 6 bases from J, the gap between germline ends came to 22 bases. The CDR3 consists of 16 residues. The CDR3 here is CATSPSWSRLGDTQYF. The DNA for the CDR3 is TGTGCCACCAGTCCCTCGTGGTCCCGTTTGGGCGATACGCAGTATTTT.

This chain uses TRBV2 with TRBJ2-3, with a weak D call TRBD1 (6 bases). The CDR3 spans 14 residues. Trimming took off 4 bases at V and 0 bases at J, with 8 bases between the two ends. The germline CDR1 and CDR2 sequences are SNHLY and FYNNEI. The CDR3 reads CASSAQGSTDTQYF. In DNA form, the CDR3 reads TGTGCCAGCAGTGCACAGGGAAGCACAGATACGCAGTATTTT.

This clonotype occurred once. The rearrangement links TRBV5-1 to TRBJ2-2; TRBD1 might be the D (6 bases). Trimming stripped 5 bases from V and 1 base from J, with 12 bases between. Germline CDR1 and CDR2: SGHRS and YFSETQ. The CDR3 is 15 residues long. This chain's CDR3 is CASRVTGLNTGELFF. The CDR3 DNA sequence: TGCGCCAGCAGAGTGACAGGACTGAACACCGGGGAGCTGTTTTTT.

The chain has TRBV14 and TRBJ2-7; weak D call: TRBD2 (5 bases). The CDR3 runs 13 residues. Trimming removed 6 bases at V and 7 bases at J, with 16 bases between. The germline V gene has CDR1 SGHDN and CDR2 FVKESK. The CDR3 spells CASSHENWREQYF. The CDR3 coding sequence is TGTGCCAGCAGTCACGAGAATTGGAGGGAGCAGTACTTC.

The V gene is TRBV20-1, the J gene TRBJ2-3, with 9 bases fitting TRBD2. The germline V gene has CDR1 DFQATT and CDR2 SNEGSKA (reference sequence). After removal of 6 bases from V and 4 bases from J, the junction contained 17 bases not matched to a gene. The CDR3 consists of 17 residues. The CDR3 nucleotides are TGCAGTGCGAGGAAGGAGACTAGCGGAATTCGGGCAGATACGCAGTATTTT. Translating it yields CSARKETSGIRADTQYF.

This clonotype came up once. The chain joins TRBV5-5 to TRBJ2-3; maybe TRBD1 (5 bases). CDR1 is SGHKS and CDR2 is YYEKEE in the germline V gene (reference sequence). The germline V and J ends were trimmed by 4 bases and 2 bases, with 11 bases remaining between them. The CDR3 consists of 14 residues. The CDR3 DNA reads as TGTGCCAGCAGCAACAGGCCAGACACAGATACGCAGTATTTT. Translated: CASSNRPDTDTQYF.

The V and J genes are TRBV3-1 and TRBJ2-5; possibly TRBD1 for D (6 bases). Germline CDR1 reads LGHDT; CDR2 reads YNNKEL (reference sequence). Trimming cost V 1 base and J 3 bases, with 12 bases left between them. CDR3 size: 15 residues. The CDR3 spells CASSQGGLAEETQYF. The CDR3 DNA reads as TGTGCCAGCAGCCAAGGGGGGCTAGCAGAAGAGACCCAGTACTTC.

The chain has TRBV19 and TRBJ2-1, with 7 bases lining up with TRBD2. CDR3 length equals 14 residues. CDR1 is LNHDA, CDR2 SQIVND, per germline (reference sequence). V shed 6 bases and J 6 bases; nucleotides not matched to a gene: 8. CDR3 amino acids: CASSPWREINEQFF. The CDR3 coding sequence is TGTGCCAGTAGCCCCTGGCGGGAGATCAATGAGCAGTTCTTC.